The rows below give T cell receptor beta chains drawn from one sample of a study of shared clonotypes between healthy human individuals. Produced via immunoSEQ multiplex PCR; TCRdb's table is partial and in-frame only. The data hold about 2 million clones, with approximately 94% observed a single time. Material: naive CD8+ T cells sorted from blood. All receptors come from a man younger than 35 in good health. CDR3s include the opening cysteine and the closing phenylalanine or tryptophan. Fields, in order: D gene, clone size, J gene, V gene, CDR3 DNA, CDR3 protein. A D gene is named only where the DNA matches it firmly. Not every row has a clone size; where given, it reads once, few, many or a size class.

- - TRBJ2-3 TRBV4-1 TGCGCCTCCAGGGAGGGGGGCACAGATACGCAGTATTTT CASREGGTDTQYF
- - TRBJ2-7 TRBV29-1 TGCAGCGTTCTGGGGGAGGACTACGAGCAGTACTTC CSVLGEDYEQYF
- - TRBJ1-1 TRBV19 TGTGCCAGTAGTGCGGACGGATTGAACACTGAAGCTTTCTTT CASSADGLNTEAFF
- - TRBJ1-1 TRBV27 TGTGCCAGCAGTTTCGTGGGCACTGAAGCTTTCTTT CASSFVGTEAFF
- - TRBJ2-3 TRBV4-3 TGCGCCAGCAGCCAAGATACAGCTTACACAGATACGCAGTATTTT CASSQDTAYTDTQYF
- once TRBJ1-5 TRBV28 TGTGCCAGCAGCCCCATCGGGGGAAGCAATCAGCCCCAGCATTTT CASSPIGGSNQPQHF
- - TRBJ2-7 TRBV4-3 TGCGCCAGCAGCCAAGACCGTTCCCAGAGCTCCTACGAGCAGTACTTC CASSQDRSQSSYEQYF
TRBD1 - TRBJ2-5 TRBV13 TGTGCCAGCAGCCTCACCGGGACAGGGGATGAGACCCAGTACTTC CASSLTGTGDETQYF
- few TRBJ1-5 TRBV27 TGTGCCAGCAGTTTAAGGGGGGGCAATCAGCCCCAGCATTTT CASSLRGGNQPQHF
- - TRBJ1-1 TRBV4-1 TGCGCCAGCAGCCAAGATGGCCCCGCGGGCCCTGAAGCTTTCTTT CASSQDGPAGPEAFF
TRBD2 - TRBJ2-7 TRBV11-2 TGTGCCAGCAGCTTAGATGGGGGGGACTTTTTTCCCTCCTACGAGCAGTACTTC CASSLDGGDFFPSYEQYF
- - TRBJ2-1 TRBV27 TGTGCCAGCAGTTTAACGCGGTACTCCTACAATGAGCAGTTCTTC CASSLTRYSYNEQFF
- - TRBJ1-1 TRBV19 TGTGCCAGTATAGGTAACACTGAAGCTTTCTTT CASIGNTEAFF
- - TRBJ2-1 TRBV6-1 TGTGCCAGCAGTGAAGCGGACTCTCTACTCAATGAGCAGTTCTTC CASSEADSLLNEQFF
TRBD1 - TRBJ2-7 TRBV7-9 TGTGCCAGCAGTTCCTTGCAGGGGGCCCTGCCCGCCTACGAGCAGTACTTC CASSSLQGALPAYEQYF